This TCR beta chain was retrieved from a study of blood T cell repertoires in COVID-19. Whole-study context: Collection of acute and convalescent COVID-19 samples took place in the United States, Italy and Spain. Sources were T cells, B-cell-depleted T cells, or PBMCs; the material itself was cDNA or gDNA.

In the study's own analysis: By means of reference gene primer amplification, nucleated cell counts were estimated. Only in-frame clones appear in the TCRdb table, and some are missing; sequencing was by immunoSEQ multiplex PCR. For V, J and clone size, that table is used; D and trimming come from the DNA. The table lists approximately 100,000 clones, more than 75% of them singletons. The specimen was peripheral blood. The receptor was derived from a woman aged 70-85 years with acute or convalescent COVID-19.

The DNA of the CDR3 is TGTGCCAGCAGCACGGACAGGGGATGGGGGCTGTTTTTT. The encoded protein is CASSTDRGWGLFF. The chain links TRBV7-2 to TRBJ2-2; 9 nucleotides line up with TRBD1. This CDR3 has 13 amino acids. J gave up 13 bases and V 5 bases, and 8 bases lay outside the gene matches. The germline CDR1 and CDR2 sequences are SGHTA and FQGNSA. Full variable domain (missing parts from reference TRBV7-2 and TRBJ2-2): GAGVSQSPSNKVTEKGKDVELRCDPISGHTALYWYRQSLGQGLEFLIYFQGNSAPDKSGLPSDRFSAERTGGSVSTLTIQRTQQEDSAVYLCASSTDRGWGLFFGEGSRLTVL.